This T cell receptor (beta chain) was found in a study of T cells generated in artificial thymic organoids. Reverse primers in the TRAC or TRBC constant regions drove separate semi-nested PCRs for TCRalpha and TCRbeta. TCRdb used MiXCR to reprocess the 5' RACE reads, holding one entry per CDR3 protein. The data hold some 5,100 distinct CDR3 sequences, with under 30% observed a single time. This CDR3 region has 15 residues. The ends were cut back, 2 bases at V and 1 base at J, with 13 bases in the middle. Germline V gives CDR1 SGHKS, CDR2 YYEKEE (reference sequence). Remarks on this clonotype: No antigen is known for it. Lacking the conserved final phenylalanine or tryptophan, this CDR3 likely reflects a read error.

Artificial thymic organoids aggregated human hematopoietic stem and progenitor cells with human DLL1-expressing MS5 murine stromal cells. The seeding cells were CD34+CD3- hematopoietic stem and progenitor cells purified by FACS to remove T cells. Organoids were cultured serum-free with B27, FLT3L, IL-7 and ascorbic acid. Each sample used about 40,000 to 200,000 sorted cells for RNA. Sequenced: naive CD8+ T cells grown in artificial thymic organoids from cord blood stem and progenitor cells. Documented subset: CD3+TCRalphabeta+CD8SP T cells; for blood, CD45RO-CCR7+ naive CD8+ T cells. V usage is TRBV5-5 and J usage is TRBJ2-7; unclear D gene. This TCR derives from a human donor who gave cord blood stem cells for thymic organoid culture, a cardiac surgery patient who gave postnatal thymus, or a blood donor (not recorded which). Written as DNA, the CDR3 is TGTGCCAGCAGCTTTCGAGGCCCTTTTTCCTACGAGCAGTACTCC. This codes for CASSFRGPFSYEQYS.